This is a list of T cell receptor beta chains from one sample in a study of OX40 agonist ivuxolimab in advanced cancers. Generated by immunoSEQ multiplex PCR, the TCRdb table keeps only in-frame clones and is missing some. The sample includes 2,000 or so clones, 60% to 75% of them seen just once. The input for sequencing was CD4+ or CD8+ T cells sorted from blood, taken in a trial of the OX40 agonist ivuxolimab. The receptors derive from an adult with an advanced solid tumor such as melanoma, head and neck, liver or kidney cancer. Both conserved end residues are trimmed from each CDR3.

v_gene,j_gene,CDR3aa
TRBV4-2,TRBJ2-2,ASSQDGPGAPSGELF
TRBV25-1,TRBJ2-1,ASSERGYYNEQF
TRBV28,TRBJ1-1,ASRWAGMNTEAF
TRBV9,TRBJ2-5,ASSVATSGQETQY
TRBV4-2,TRBJ1-1,ASSQALKAF
TRBV28,TRBJ1-5,ASSFPGVEGNQPQH
TRBV4-2,TRBJ2-7,ASSQGLAGSYEQY
TRBV10-2,TRBJ1-5,ASGSGGPPSYDQPQH
TRBV6-5,TRBJ1-5,ASSANNQPQH
TRBV7-9,TRBJ2-3,ASSPFYGSTDTQY
TRBV7-3,TRBJ2-1,ASRLELHNEQF
TRBV9,TRBJ2-5,ASSVGTSGRMEETQY
TRBV27,TRBJ2-1,ASSLRGGRYNEQF
TRBV29-1,TRBJ2-7,SVAVSYEQY
TRBV28,TRBJ2-5,ASNPKMGRETQY
TRBV7-9,TRBJ2-7,ASSHRDRNYEQY
TRBV6-5,TRBJ2-1,ASATGRPYNEQF
TRBV27,TRBJ1-2,ASSSDREGYGYT
TRBV27,TRBJ2-3,ASSILEASGDTDTQY
TRBV28,TRBJ2-1,ASRPPGGINEQF
TRBV11-2,TRBJ2-7,ASSPSGRTYEQY
TRBV28,TRBJ2-7,ASSLSTGGFYEQY
TRBV7-2,TRBJ2-7,ASSSGTLNEQY
TRBV27,TRBJ1-2,ASGQGGLHYGYT
TRBV10-3,TRBJ2-1,AIIRTGDNEQF
TRBV7-9,TRBJ1-3,ASRYGNTIY